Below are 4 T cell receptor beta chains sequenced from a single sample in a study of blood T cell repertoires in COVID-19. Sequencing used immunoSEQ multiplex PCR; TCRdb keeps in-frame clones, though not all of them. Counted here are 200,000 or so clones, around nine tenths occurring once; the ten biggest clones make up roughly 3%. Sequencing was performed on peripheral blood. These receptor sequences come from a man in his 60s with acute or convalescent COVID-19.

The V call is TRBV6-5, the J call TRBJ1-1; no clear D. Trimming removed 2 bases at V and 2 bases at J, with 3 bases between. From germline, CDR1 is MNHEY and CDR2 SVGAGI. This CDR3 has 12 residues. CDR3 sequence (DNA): TGTGCCAGCAGTTACCCAAACACTGAAGCTTTCTTT. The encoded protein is CASSYPNTEAFF.

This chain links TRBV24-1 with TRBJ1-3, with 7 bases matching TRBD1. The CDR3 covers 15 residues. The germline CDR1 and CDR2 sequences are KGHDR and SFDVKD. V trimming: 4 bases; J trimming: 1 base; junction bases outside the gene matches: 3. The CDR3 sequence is CATSEGGRSGNTIYF. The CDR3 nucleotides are TGTGCCACCAGTGAAGGGGGCAGGTCTGGAAACACCATATATTTT.

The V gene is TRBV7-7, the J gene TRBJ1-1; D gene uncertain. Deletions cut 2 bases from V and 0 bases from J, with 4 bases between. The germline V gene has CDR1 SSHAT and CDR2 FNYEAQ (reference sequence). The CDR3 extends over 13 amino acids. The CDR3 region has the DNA TGTGCCAGCAGCTTATTCATGAACACTGAAGCTTTCTTT. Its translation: CASSLFMNTEAFF. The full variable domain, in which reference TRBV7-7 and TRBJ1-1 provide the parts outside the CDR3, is GAGVSQSPRYKVTKRGQDVTLRCDPISSHATLYWYQQALGQGPEFLTYFNYEAQPDKSGLPSDRFSAERPEGSISTLTIQRTEQRDSAMYRCASSLFMNTEAFFGQGTRLTVV.

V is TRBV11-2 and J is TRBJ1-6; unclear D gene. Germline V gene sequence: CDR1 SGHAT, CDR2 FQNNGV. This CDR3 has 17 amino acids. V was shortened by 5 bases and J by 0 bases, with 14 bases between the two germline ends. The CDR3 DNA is TGTGCCAGCAGCCTTCATACGGGGAGCTCCTATAATTCACCCCTCCACTTT. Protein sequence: CASSLHTGSSYNSPLHF.